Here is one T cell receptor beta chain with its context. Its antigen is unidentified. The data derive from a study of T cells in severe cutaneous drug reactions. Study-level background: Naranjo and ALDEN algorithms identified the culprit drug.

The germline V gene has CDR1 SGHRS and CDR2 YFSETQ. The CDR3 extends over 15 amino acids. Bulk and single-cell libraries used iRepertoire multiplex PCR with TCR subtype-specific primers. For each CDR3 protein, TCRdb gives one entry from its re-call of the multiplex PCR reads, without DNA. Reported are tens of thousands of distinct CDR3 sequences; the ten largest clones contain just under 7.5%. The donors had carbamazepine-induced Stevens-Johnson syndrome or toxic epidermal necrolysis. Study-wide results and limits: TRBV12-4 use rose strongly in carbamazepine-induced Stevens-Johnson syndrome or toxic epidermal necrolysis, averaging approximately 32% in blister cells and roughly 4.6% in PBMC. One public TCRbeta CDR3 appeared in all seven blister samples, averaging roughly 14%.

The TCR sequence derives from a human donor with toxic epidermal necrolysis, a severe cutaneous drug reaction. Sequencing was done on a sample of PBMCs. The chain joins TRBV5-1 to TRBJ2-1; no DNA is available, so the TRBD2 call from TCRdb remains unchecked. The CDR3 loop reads CASSLGGLAGDEQFF.